Here is one T cell receptor beta chain with its context. It has no known antigen specificity. Base qualities were left out, and no much larger clone turns up one base away. The data derive from a study of control samples from healthy donors and cancer patients (dated by TCRdb to about 2020). Counted from cysteine to phenylalanine, this CDR3 has 13 amino acids. The kept DNA is CDR3 alone, 39 bases in frame from the first base. The germline ends are 9 bases apart after V is trimmed by 8 bases and J by 0 bases. Receptor libraries were prepared by the immunoSEQ multiplex PCR assay. The source is immuneACCESS, and TCRdb retained only in-frame sequences with V and J called. Part of the clones is not carried over; for the studies checked, unresolved V genes explain less than half of this, and the remainder is unexplained. The sample table holds about 97,000 clones, of which about 90% were seen once. Under 3% of the sample goes to the ten largest clones.

The chain joins TRBV12-3 or TRBV12-4 to TRBJ2-3; the D gene identity is not certain. Sequenced material: blood. This clonotype was obtained from a woman aged 18 to 35 in good health. The nucleotide sequence is given as TGTGCCAGCTCGGCCGGGAGCACAGATACGCAGTATTTT. This gives the protein CASSAGSTDTQYF.